Listed here are 17 T cell receptor beta chains from one sample, sequenced in a study of beta chain features in type 1 diabetes. All of the isolated RNA was reverse transcribed, so expressed TCRB transcripts were sequenced. The data were produced by immunoSEQ multiplex PCR, yet TCRdb's version contains in-frame clones alone and is incomplete. The table includes hundreds of thousands of clones, roughly 14% detected once. The specimen was naive CD4+ T cells from blood. The origin of the receptors is a woman aged 40 to 50 in good health.

This clone showed up just a few times. The genes are TRBV10-3 and TRBJ2-7, with a weak D call TRBD2 (6 bases). V was cut by 8 bases and J by 3 bases, with 8 bases left in between. This CDR3 region has 11 residues. In germline, CDR1 is ENHRY, CDR2 SYGVKD. CDR3 nucleotide sequence: TGTGCCATCGGGAGGAACTACGAGCAGTACTTC. It codes for CAIGRNYEQYF.

A few counts support this clone. This sequence joins TRBV19 and TRBJ1-5; 7 nucleotides align to TRBD1. Germline CDR1 reads LNHDA; CDR2 reads SQIVND (reference sequence). With V trimmed by 0 bases and J by 6 bases, 2 bases remained unmatched. The CDR3 is made up of 14 amino acids. Here the CDR3 DNA reads TGTGCCAGTAGTATAGAGACAGGGCCTCAGCCCCAGCATTTT. Translated: CASSIETGPQPQHF.

The V call is TRBV5-1, the J call TRBJ1-4; D perhaps matches TRBD1 (5 bases). In germline, CDR1 is SGHRS, CDR2 YFSETQ. The CDR3 extends over 14 amino acids. V lost 4 bases, J lost 2 bases, and 9 bases lay in between. In DNA form, the CDR3 reads TGCGCCAGCAGCCCGCGGGGGACTAATGAAAAACTGTTTTTT. Residues: CASSPRGTNEKLFF.

V gene TRBV7-9 combines with J gene TRBJ1-2; TRBD1 matches at 10 bases. Per the germline V gene, CDR1 is SEHNR and CDR2 is FQNEAQ (reference sequence). The ends lost 1 base at V and 7 bases at J; junction bases unmatched: 12. The CDR3 contains 17 residues. The DNA of the CDR3 is TGTGCCAGCAGCTTAGTCGCCGGGACAGGGGTGTCTTCTGGCTACACCTTC. This codes for CASSLVAGTGVSSGYTF.

This clone came up a few times. The chain links TRBV6-5 to TRBJ2-7; 8 nucleotides align to TRBD1. The CDR3 totals 15 residues. CDR1 MNHEY and CDR2 SVGAGI come from the germline V gene. V was pared by 5 bases and J by 4 bases, with 10 bases of the junction left unmatched. The CDR3 sequence: CASSNRGQGSYEQYF. In nucleotides, the CDR3 is TGTGCCAGCAGTAACCGAGGACAGGGTAGTTACGAGCAGTACTTC.

This clone turned up a few times. This rearrangement joins TRBV4-3 to TRBJ2-1, with TRBD2 matching 15 bases. The ends lost 2 bases at V and 8 bases at J; junction bases unmatched: 7. The length of the CDR3 is 17 residues. CDR1 is LGHNA and CDR2 is YSLEER in the germline V gene. CDR3 sequence: CASSQLRTSGGAHEQFF. In nucleotides, the CDR3 is TGCGCCAGCAGCCAACTCAGGACTAGCGGGGGGGCACATGAGCAGTTCTTC.

The J gene is TRBJ2-3, the V gene TRBV9, with D unresolved. Trimming pared 0 bases from V and 4 bases from J, leaving 6 bases between. The CDR3 runs to 13 residues. Germline V gene data show CDR1 as SGDLS and CDR2 as YYNGEE. The DNA of the CDR3 is TGTGCCAGCAGCGTAGCGCCGGCAGATACGCAGTATTTT. It encodes CASSVAPADTQYF.

This clone was counted a few times. This sequence joins TRBV2 and TRBJ1-5, with TRBD1 as a possible D gene (6 bases). V dropped 3 bases and J dropped 3 bases, with 18 bases sitting between them. The CDR3 length is 17 residues. Germline CDR1 and CDR2: SNHLY and FYNNEI. CDR3 loop: CASSDLGQSSHNQPQHF. Here the CDR3 DNA reads TGTGCCAGCAGTGATCTCGGACAGTCAAGCCACAATCAGCCCCAGCATTTT.

In its sample, this clone was seen a few times. The chain is built from TRBV2 and TRBJ2-1; 14 bases line up with TRBD2. The CDR3 is 15 residues long. Trimming took 5 bases from V and 7 from J; bases not matched to a gene: 4. The V gene's germline CDR1 is SNHLY and CDR2 FYNNEI. For the CDR3, the DNA is TGTGCCAGCAGTCCGGGACTAGCGGGAGATAATGAGCAGTTCTTC. Its translation is CASSPGLAGDNEQFF.

This clone was seen a few times. The gene calls are TRBV5-1 and TRBJ2-1; no definite D call. Trimming shortened V by 5 bases and J by 2 bases, and 14 bases separated the two germline ends. CDR3 length equals 15 residues. The germline CDR1 and CDR2 sequences are SGHRS and YFSETQ. The CDR3 region has the DNA TGCGCCAGCAGGAGCTACGAGGCAACCTACAATGAGCAGTTCTTC. Translated: CASRSYEATYNEQFF.

This clone was recorded a few times. The V and J genes are TRBV9 and TRBJ1-1, with TRBD1 matching over 7 bases. CDR1 is SGDLS, CDR2 YYNGEE, per germline. J lost 7 bases, V lost 3 bases, and 6 bases had no gene match. This CDR3 comprises 13 residues. The DNA of the CDR3 is TGTGCCAGCAGCGGTTACAGGGGTGGTGAAGCTTTCTTT. Residues: CASSGYRGGEAFF. The variable domain in full, completed from reference TRBV9 and TRBJ1-1, reads DSGVTQTPKHLITATGQRVTLRCSPRSGDLSVYWYQQSLDQGLQFLIQYYNGEERAKGNILERFSAQQFPDLHSELNLSSLELGDSALYFCASSGYRGGEAFFGQGTRLTVV.

The chain joins TRBV5-1 to TRBJ1-2; no definite D call. CDR3 size: 13 residues. Trimming pared 4 bases from V and 3 bases from J, leaving 10 bases between. From germline, CDR1 is SGHRS and CDR2 YFSETQ. The CDR3 loop reads CASSLADYYGYTF. The CDR3 DNA follows: TGCGCCAGCAGCCTAGCTGACTACTATGGCTACACCTTC.

This clone occurred a few times. V usage is TRBV11-2 and J usage is TRBJ1-5, with D maybe TRBD1 (6 bases). Trimming cost V 3 bases and J 7 bases, with 10 bases left between them. Germline CDR1 reads SGHAT; CDR2 reads FQNNGV. The CDR3 is 13 residues long. In nucleotides, the CDR3 is TGTGCCAGCAGCTTGGGGGCCGGGCAGCCCCAGCATTTT. Its protein is CASSLGAGQPQHF.

This clone was seen more than once but under ten times. The chain links TRBV5-6 to TRBJ2-5; 13 positions agree with TRBD2. Losses at the gene ends were 2 bases for V and 5 bases for J; bases not matched to a gene: 3. The CDR3 loop spans 15 amino acids. Germline-derived CDR1 and CDR2 are SGHDT and YYEEEE. CDR3 sequence: CASSFGLAGVETQYF. DNA of the CDR3: TGTGCCAGCAGCTTTGGACTAGCGGGGGTGGAGACCCAGTACTTC.

This clone turned up a few times. The chain recombines TRBV10-1 with TRBJ2-3; TRBD1 is a possible D gene (5 bases). The CDR3 spans 16 residues. Germline CDR1 and CDR2: WNHNN and SYGVQD (reference sequence). V was pared by 0 bases and J by 3 bases, with 13 bases between. The CDR3 DNA is TGCGCCAGCAGTGAGTCCCATCTGAAGGGGACAGATACGCAGTATTTT. It is translated as CASSESHLKGTDTQYF.

In its sample, this clone was seen a few times. The J gene is TRBJ2-2, the V gene TRBV14; D is undetermined. Germline V gives CDR1 SGHDN, CDR2 FVKESK. This CDR3 spans 13 amino acids. V was pared by 0 bases and J by 9 bases, with 8 bases between. The CDR3 nucleotides are TGTGCCAGCAGCCAAGATTTTGGCAGGGAGCTGTTTTTT. Translated: CASSQDFGRELFF.

The V and J genes are TRBV18 and TRBJ2-1; 9 bases map to TRBD1. Germline CDR1 is KGHSH and CDR2 is LQKENI. This CDR3 contains 17 residues. V gave up 4 bases and J gave up 3 bases; unmatched junction bases: 10. CDR3 in amino acids: CASSQILSGQGYNEQFF. CDR3 in DNA: TGTGCCAGCTCACAAATCCTCTCGGGACAGGGCTACAATGAGCAGTTCTTC.